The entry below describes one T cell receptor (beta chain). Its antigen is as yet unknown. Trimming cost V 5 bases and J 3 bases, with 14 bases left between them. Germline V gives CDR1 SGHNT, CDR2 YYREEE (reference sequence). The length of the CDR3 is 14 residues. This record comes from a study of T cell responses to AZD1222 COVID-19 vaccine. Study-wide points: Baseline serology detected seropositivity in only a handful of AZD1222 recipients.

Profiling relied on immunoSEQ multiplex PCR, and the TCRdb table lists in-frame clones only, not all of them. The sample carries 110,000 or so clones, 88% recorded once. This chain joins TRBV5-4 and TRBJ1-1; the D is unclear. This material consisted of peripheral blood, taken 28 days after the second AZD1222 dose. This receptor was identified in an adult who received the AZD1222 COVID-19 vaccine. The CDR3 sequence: CASSSQPSDTEAFF. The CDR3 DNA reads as TGTGCCAGCAGTTCCCAACCCTCGGACACTGAAGCTTTCTTT.